This passage covers 9 T cell receptor beta chains from one sample sequenced in a study of tumor-infiltrating lymphocytes in primary liver carcinoma. It was from about 21-30 mg of unsorted bulk tissue that RNA and DNA were co-extracted. From roughly 0.5 ug total RNA, TCR beta cDNA was generated with a primer in the constant region. Three nested multiplex PCR rounds, a slightly modified ARM-PCR, produced the libraries for TCR beta. The first two PCR rounds used TRBV1-TRBV30 forward primers with a C-beta reverse primer, about 10 cycles each. One entry per CDR3 protein, called by TCRdb with MiXCR from the multiplex PCR reads. This sample has 75,000 to 90,000 distinct CDR3 sequences, with approximately 70% found just once. The source material was liver tumor tissue from sampling region 1. Regarding subset: tumor region T1, superior pole. Receptor source: a man in his forties or fifties with primary liver carcinoma and hepatitis B virus infection.

This clonotype occurred once. This rearrangement joins TRBV7-9 to TRBJ2-4; weak D call: TRBD2 (5 bases). The CDR3 extends over 14 amino acids. The germline gives CDR1 SEHNR, CDR2 FQNEAQ (reference sequence). The V end was cut by 5 bases, the J end by 7 bases, with 15 bases between. CDR3 DNA: TGTGCCAGCAGCATTAGCGCGAGTAGGAACATTCAGTACTTC. This gives the protein CASSISASRNIQYF.

Comments on this clonotype: Since no conserved phenylalanine or tryptophan closes the CDR3, a read error is the likely cause. The chain is built from TRBV14 and TRBJ1-1; TRBD1 agrees at 8 bases. Germline assignment: CDR1 SGHDN and CDR2 FVKESK. This CDR3 region has 15 residues. The CDR3 reads CASSEDRGLDTEAFL. CDR3 nucleotide sequence: TGTGCCAGCAGCGAAGACAGGGGCTTGGATACTGAAGCTTTCCTT.

Note on this clonotype: Relative to the germline gene, one junction end is altered; a read error may explain this. The chain is built from TRBV4-2 and TRBJ2-1; TRBD1 is a possible D gene (5 bases). The germline V gene has CDR1 LGHNA and CDR2 YNFKEQ. The CDR3 sequence is 18 residues long. The CDR3 sequence is CASSQDRNPGALTDEQSF. CDR3 nucleotide sequence: TGTGCCAGCAGCCAAGATCGGAACCCTGGGGCCTTAACGGATGAACAGTCCTTC.

This clonotype was seen repeatedly, ten times or more. This chain connects TRBV20-1 to TRBJ2-1; 8 bases map to TRBD1. CDR3 length equals 13 residues. V lost 1 base, J lost 8 bases, and 4 bases stayed unmatched. Germline V gene data show CDR1 as DFQATT and CDR2 as SNEGSKA (reference sequence). The CDR3 DNA reads TGCAGTGCTAGAGCTCCACAGGGGGATGAGCAGTTCTTC. Its protein product is CSARAPQGDEQFF.

As concerns this clonotype: A much larger clone sits a single nucleotide away, making a read error possible. CDR3 in DNA: TGTGCCAGCAGCGGGGAGGGATTCGGGGAGACCCAGTGCTTC. Translating it yields CASSGEGFGETQCF. This rearrangement joins TRBV5-4 to TRBJ2-5; TRBD2 agrees at 7 bases. Per germline, CDR1 SGHNT and CDR2 YYREEE (reference sequence). There are 14 residues in the CDR3. The variable domain in full, completed from reference TRBV5-4 and TRBJ2-5, reads ETGVTQSPTHLIKTRGQQVTLRCSSQSGHNTVSWYQQALGQGPQFIFQYYREEENGRGNFPPRFSGLQFPNYSSELNVNALELDDSALYLCASSGEGFGETQCFGPGTRLLVL.

The chain combines TRBV11-3 with TRBJ2-1; the D is unclear. The ends were cut back, 7 bases at V and 3 bases at J, with 10 bases in the middle. CDR1 is SGHNT, CDR2 YENEEA, per germline. The CDR3 is made up of 13 amino acids. The CDR3 coding sequence is TGTGCCAGCAACTTTGCCAACTACAATGAGCAGTTCTTC. This sequence encodes CASNFANYNEQFF.

Notes on this clonotype: The CDR3 carries no conserved terminal phenylalanine or tryptophan, so it likely arises from a read error. The chain links TRBV14 to TRBJ2-7; 7 bases line up with TRBD2. The CDR3 is made up of 15 amino acids. Per the germline V gene, CDR1 is SGHDN and CDR2 is FVKESK. CDR3 DNA sequence: TGTGCCAGTAGCCAATATAGCGGGTTTACCTACGAACAGTACCTC. Residues: CASSQYSGFTYEQYL.

To note about this clonotype: The conserved phenylalanine or tryptophan normally closing the CDR3 is absent here, so this likely arose from a read error. This chain connects TRBV11-2 to TRBJ2-5; maybe TRBD2 (6 bases). The germline V and J ends were trimmed by 9 bases and 0 bases, with 20 bases remaining between them. CDR3 size: 16 residues. The germline CDR1 and CDR2 sequences are SGHAT and FQNNGV. The CDR3 reads CASKSRDSAHQETQYL. Here the CDR3 DNA reads TGTGCCAGTAAATCCCGGGACTCGGCCCACCAAGAGACCCAGTACCTC.

Worth noting for this clonotype: One end of the junction varies from germline; a read error may be responsible. V gene TRBV5-4 combines with J gene TRBJ2-7, with TRBD1 identical over 8 bases. In germline, CDR1 is SGHNT, CDR2 YYREEE (reference sequence). The CDR3 length is 17 residues. DNA for the CDR3: TGTGTCAGCAGCTCCGCGGGACAGGCATCGTCATCCTACGAGCAGTACTTC. Its protein is CVSSSAGQASSSYEQYF.